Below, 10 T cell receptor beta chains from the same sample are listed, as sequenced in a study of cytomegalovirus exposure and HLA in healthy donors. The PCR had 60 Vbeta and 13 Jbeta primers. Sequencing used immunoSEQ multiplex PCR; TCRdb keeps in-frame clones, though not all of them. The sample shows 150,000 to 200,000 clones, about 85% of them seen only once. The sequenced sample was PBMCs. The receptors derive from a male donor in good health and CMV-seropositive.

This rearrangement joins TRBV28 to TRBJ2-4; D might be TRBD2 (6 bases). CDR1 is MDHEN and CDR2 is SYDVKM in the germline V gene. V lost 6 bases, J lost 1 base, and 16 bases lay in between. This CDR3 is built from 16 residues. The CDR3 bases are TGTGCCAGCAGACCTAGCGAGGCCCACGCCAAAAACATTCAGTACTTC. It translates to CASRPSEAHAKNIQYF.

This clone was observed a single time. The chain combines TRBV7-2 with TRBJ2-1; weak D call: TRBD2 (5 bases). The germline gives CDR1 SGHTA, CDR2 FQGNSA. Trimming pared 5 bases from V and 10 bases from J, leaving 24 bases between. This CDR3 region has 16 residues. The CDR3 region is CASSPHFDSGFVEQFF. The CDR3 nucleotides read TGTGCCAGCAGCCCACACTTTGATTCGGGGTTCGTAGAGCAGTTCTTC.

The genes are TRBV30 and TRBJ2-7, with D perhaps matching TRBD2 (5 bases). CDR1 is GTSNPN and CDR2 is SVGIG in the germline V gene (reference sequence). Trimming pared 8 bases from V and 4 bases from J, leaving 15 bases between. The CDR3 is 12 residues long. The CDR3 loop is CALGRGTYEQYF. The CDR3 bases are TGTGCCCTAGGTCGGGGTACTTACGAGCAGTACTTC.

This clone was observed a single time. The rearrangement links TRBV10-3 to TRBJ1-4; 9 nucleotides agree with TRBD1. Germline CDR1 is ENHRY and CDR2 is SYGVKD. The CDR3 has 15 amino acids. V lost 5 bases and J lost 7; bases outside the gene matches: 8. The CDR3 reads CAISPSGQGGEKLFF. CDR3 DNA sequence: TGTGCCATCAGTCCTTCGGGACAGGGCGGTGAAAAACTGTTTTTT.

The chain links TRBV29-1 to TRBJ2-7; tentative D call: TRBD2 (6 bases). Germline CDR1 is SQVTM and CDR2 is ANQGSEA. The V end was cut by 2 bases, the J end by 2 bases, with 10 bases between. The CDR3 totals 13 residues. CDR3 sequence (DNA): TGCAGCGTTGAATGGGACTTCCCCTACGAGCAGTACTTC. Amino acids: CSVEWDFPYEQYF.

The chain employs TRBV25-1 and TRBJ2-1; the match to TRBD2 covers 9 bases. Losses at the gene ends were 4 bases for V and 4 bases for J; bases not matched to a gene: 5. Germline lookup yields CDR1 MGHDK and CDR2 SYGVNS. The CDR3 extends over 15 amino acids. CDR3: CASSGGRARYNEQFF. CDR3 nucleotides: TGTGCCAGCAGTGGCGGGAGGGCTAGGTACAATGAGCAGTTCTTC. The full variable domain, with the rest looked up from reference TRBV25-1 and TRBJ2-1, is EADIYQTPRYLVIGTGKKITLECSQTMGHDKMYWYQQDPGMELHLIHYSYGVNSTEKGDLSSESTVSRIRTEHFPLTLESARPSHTSQYLCASSGGRARYNEQFFGPGTRLTVL.

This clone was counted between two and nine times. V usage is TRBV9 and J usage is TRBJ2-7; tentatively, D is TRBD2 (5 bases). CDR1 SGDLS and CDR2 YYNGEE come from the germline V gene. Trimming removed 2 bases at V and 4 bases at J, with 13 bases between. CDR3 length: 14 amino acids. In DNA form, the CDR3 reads TGTGCCAGCAGCGTCAATAGCCTAGCTTACGAGCAGTACTTC. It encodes CASSVNSLAYEQYF.

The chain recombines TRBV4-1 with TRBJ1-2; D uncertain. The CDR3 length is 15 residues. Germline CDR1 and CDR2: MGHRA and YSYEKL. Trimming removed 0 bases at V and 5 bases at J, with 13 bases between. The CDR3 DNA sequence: TGCGCCAGCAGCCAAGATAGTGGCAGCGAATATGGCTACACCTTC. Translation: CASSQDSGSEYGYTF.

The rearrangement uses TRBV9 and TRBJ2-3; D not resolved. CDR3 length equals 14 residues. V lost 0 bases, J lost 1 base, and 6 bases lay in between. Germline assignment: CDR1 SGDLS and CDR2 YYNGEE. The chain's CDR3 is CASSVAVGTDTQYF. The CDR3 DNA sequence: TGTGCCAGCAGCGTAGCGGTTGGCACAGATACGCAGTATTTT.

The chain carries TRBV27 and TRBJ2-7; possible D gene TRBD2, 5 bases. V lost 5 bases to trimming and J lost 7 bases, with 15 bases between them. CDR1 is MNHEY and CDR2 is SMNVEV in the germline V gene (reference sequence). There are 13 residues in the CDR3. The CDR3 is CASSQQRAWEQYF. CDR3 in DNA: TGTGCCAGCAGTCAACAGAGGGCGTGGGAGCAGTACTTC.